The 4 T cell receptor beta chains below come from one sample, sequenced in a study of blood T cells in healthy people across ages. Next came a second PCR, run for roughly 6 to 11 cycles, which used a sample-barcoded 5' primer along with a J-beta primer mix. One entry per CDR3 protein results from TCRdb running MiXCR on the 5' RACE reads. Of 910,000 or so distinct CDR3 sequences listed, 45% to 60% are singletons. Sequencing used blood. These receptor sequences come from an older woman in good health.

The V call is TRBV12-3 or TRBV12-4, the J call TRBJ2-7; tentative D call: TRBD1 (6 bases). CDR3 length equals 14 residues. Trimming removed 6 bases from V and 5 bases from J, with 17 bases in between. The CDR3 DNA reads TGTGCCAGCAGCCAAACCAACAGGGTAAACGAGCAGTACTTC. The encoded protein is CASSQTNRVNEQYF.

The chain employs TRBV18 and TRBJ2-7; D remains unclear. Germline V lookup: CDR1 KGHSH, CDR2 LQKENI. The CDR3 extends over 14 amino acids. Between the trimmed V and J ends, which lost 2 bases and 6 bases, there was a span of 14 bases. The CDR3 here is CASSPVGSPGEQYF. The CDR3 nucleotides are TGTGCCAGCTCACCAGTAGGTTCCCCGGGCGAGCAGTACTTC.

The CDR3 reads CATSVAATETQYF. The CDR3 nucleotides are TGTGCCACCAGTGTGGCAGCCACTGAGACCCAGTACTTC. This rearrangement joins TRBV24-1 to TRBJ2-7, with unresolved D. The J call is uncertain, as TRBJ2-5 better fits the DNA end. Per germline, CDR1 KGHDR and CDR2 SFDVKD. The CDR3 runs 13 residues.

The chain combines TRBV18 with TRBJ2-1; 7 nucleotides align to TRBD2. Germline assignment: CDR1 KGHSH and CDR2 LQKENI. There are 15 residues in the CDR3. V shed 3 bases and J 7 bases; nucleotides not matched to a gene: 9. CDR3 sequence: CASSPPSGTMNEQFF. The CDR3, as DNA: TGTGCCAGCTCACCTCCAAGCGGGACCATGAATGAGCAGTTCTTC. Full variable domain (rest looked up from reference TRBV18 and TRBJ2-1): NAGVMQNPRHLVRRRGQEARLRCSPMKGHSHVYWYRQLPEEGLKFMVYLQKENIIDESGMPKERFSAEFPKEGPSILRIQQVVRGDSAAYFCASSPPSGTMNEQFFGPGTRLTVL.